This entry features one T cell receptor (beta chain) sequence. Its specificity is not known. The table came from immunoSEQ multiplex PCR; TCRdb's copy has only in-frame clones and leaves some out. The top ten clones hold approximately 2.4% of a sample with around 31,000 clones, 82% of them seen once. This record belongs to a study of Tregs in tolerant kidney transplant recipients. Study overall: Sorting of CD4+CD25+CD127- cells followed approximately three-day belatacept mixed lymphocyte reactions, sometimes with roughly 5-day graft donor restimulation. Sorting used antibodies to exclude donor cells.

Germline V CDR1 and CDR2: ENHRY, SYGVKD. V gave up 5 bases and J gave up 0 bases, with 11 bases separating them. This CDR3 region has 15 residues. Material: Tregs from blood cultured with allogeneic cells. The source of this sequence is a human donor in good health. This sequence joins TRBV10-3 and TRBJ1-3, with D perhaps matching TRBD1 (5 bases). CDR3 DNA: TGTGCCATCAGTCGTGGCAGGGACTCTGGAAACACCATATATTTT. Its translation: CAISRGRDSGNTIYF.